These 30 T cell receptor beta chains came from one sample sequenced in a study of cytomegalovirus exposure and HLA in healthy donors. Generated by immunoSEQ multiplex PCR, the TCRdb table keeps only in-frame clones and is missing some. The table includes 200,000 to 300,000 clones, 90% detected once. Sequenced: PBMCs. These receptors originate from a woman under 40 in good health and CMV-seronegative.

The rearrangement joins TRBV18 to TRBJ1-4; perhaps TRBD1 as D (5 bases). There are 15 residues in the CDR3. V shed 3 bases and J shed 6 bases, with 14 bases lying between them. The germline CDR1 and CDR2 sequences are KGHSH and LQKENI. Here the CDR3 reads CASSPFSQVDEKLFF. The CDR3 bases are TGTGCCAGCTCACCTTTTTCACAGGTGGATGAAAAACTGTTTTTT.

The V call is TRBV5-1, the J call TRBJ2-7; weak D call: TRBD1 (6 bases). The CDR3 sequence is 14 residues long. Germline CDR1 is SGHRS and CDR2 is YFSETQ. V lost 0 bases to trimming and J lost 2 bases, with 9 bases between them. This chain's CDR3 is CASSLGTDPYEQYF. CDR3 DNA: TGCGCCAGCAGCTTGGGGACAGATCCCTACGAGCAGTACTTC.

This chain connects TRBV19 to TRBJ1-4; D not resolved. This CDR3 is built from 13 residues. Germline lookup yields CDR1 LNHDA and CDR2 SQIVND (reference sequence). Trimming removed 5 bases at V and 8 bases at J, with 12 bases between. For the CDR3, the DNA is TGTGCCAGTAGTGCCCTTGGTTCGGAAAAACTGTTTTTT. Translating gives CASSALGSEKLFF.

On this clone itself: The sample holds other DNA sequences that translate to the same CDR3. For the CDR3, the DNA is TGCGCCAGCAGCTTGGAGGGCTATGGCTACACCTTC. Its protein product is CASSLEGYGYTF. The chain couples TRBV5-1 to TRBJ1-2, with unresolved D. The CDR3 runs to 12 residues. Germline V gene sequence: CDR1 SGHRS, CDR2 YFSETQ. The V end lost 0 bases, the J end lost 4 bases, and 4 bases lay between the germline ends. Supplemented by reference TRBV5-1 and TRBJ1-2, the full variable domain reads KAGVTQTPRYLIKTRGQQVTLSCSPISGHRSVSWYQQTPGQGLQFLFEYFSETQRNKGNFPGRFSGRQFSNSRSEMNVSTLELGDSALYLCASSLEGYGYTFGSGTRLTVV.

A note on this clone: A junction end diverges from the germline sequence, so it may reflect a read error. The chain carries TRBV11-1 and TRBJ1-1; D is unclear. This CDR3 contains 13 residues. Germline V gene data show CDR1 as SGHAT and CDR2 as FQDESV (reference sequence). The CDR3 bases are TGTGCCAGCAGCTTATTCGGCCAGCCTGAGGCTTTCTTT. It specifies CASSLFGQPEAFF.

The chain joins TRBV5-1 to TRBJ2-2; TRBD1 might be the D (6 bases). The CDR3 is 13 residues long. Per the germline V gene, CDR1 is SGHRS and CDR2 is YFSETQ. V lost 6 bases, J lost 4 bases, and 10 bases lay in between. The CDR3: CASTRGSTGELFF. CDR3 DNA: TGCGCCAGCACCAGGGGCTCCACCGGGGAGCTGTTTTTT.

This clone was picked up one time. The chain joins TRBV2 to TRBJ2-1; weak D call: TRBD2 (6 bases). The CDR3 has 15 amino acids. V was cut by 8 bases and J by 10 bases, with 24 bases left in between. Germline CDR1 is SNHLY and CDR2 is FYNNEI. CDR3 loop: CASEGWRGTPTEQFF. The CDR3 nucleotides read TGTGCCAGCGAAGGATGGAGGGGTACCCCCACCGAGCAGTTCTTC.

This chain joins TRBV11-3 and TRBJ2-5; 12 bases are shared with TRBD1. CDR3 length: 17 amino acids. Germline trimming cut 1 base from V and 6 bases from J; bases unmatched to any gene: 9. The germline gives CDR1 SGHNT, CDR2 YENEEA. This CDR3 reads CASSLVLPGQGAQTQYF. CDR3 nucleotide sequence: TGTGCCAGCAGCTTAGTCCTACCGGGACAGGGGGCGCAGACCCAGTACTTC. Full variable domain (outside the CDR3, taken from reference TRBV11-3 and TRBJ2-5): EAGVVQSPRYKIIEKKQPVAFWCNPISGHNTLYWYLQNLGQGPELLIRYENEEAVDDSQLPKDRFSAERLKGVDSTLKIQPAELGDSAVYLCASSLVLPGQGAQTQYFGPGTRLLVL.

The chain carries TRBV12-5 and TRBJ2-3; D may be TRBD2 (6 bases). CDR3 length: 18 residues. CDR1 LGHNT and CDR2 FRNRAP come from the germline V gene. V lost 4 bases, J lost 3 bases, and 23 bases lay in between. DNA of the CDR3: TGTGCTAGTGGTTCCACGTTAGACGGGAGTGGAGGGACAGATACGCAGTATTTT. Encoded protein: CASGSTLDGSGGTDTQYF.

The chain employs TRBV7-2 and TRBJ2-7; 7 nucleotides match TRBD1. After removal of 1 base from V and 4 bases from J, the junction contained 7 bases not matched to a gene. The CDR3 consists of 15 residues. Germline CDR1 is SGHTA and CDR2 is FQGNSA. The CDR3 coding sequence is TGTGCCAGCAGCTTAGAAGCTGGACAGGCATACGAGCAGTACTTC. It translates to CASSLEAGQAYEQYF.

The rearrangement uses TRBV5-1 and TRBJ2-7; D remains ambiguous. Germline CDR1 is SGHRS and CDR2 is YFSETQ. The CDR3 runs 13 residues. Trimming left V 0 bases short and J 9 bases short, with 13 bases between. The CDR3: CASSLASDSRQYF. The CDR3 DNA reads TGCGCCAGCAGCTTGGCCTCCGATTCTAGGCAGTACTTC.

The chain recombines TRBV6-1 with TRBJ2-7, with D maybe TRBD1 (6 bases). The CDR3 runs 16 residues. V gave up 2 bases and J gave up 4 bases, with 18 bases separating them. CDR1 is MNHNS, CDR2 SASEGT, per germline. This CDR3 is CASSERDTLTAYEQYF. Written as DNA, the CDR3 is TGTGCCAGCAGTGAACGGGACACCCTTACAGCGTACGAGCAGTACTTC.

V gene TRBV5-4 combines with J gene TRBJ2-7, with 8 bases matching TRBD1. The V gene end was trimmed by 2 bases and the J gene end by 2 bases; junction bases not matched to a gene: 9. This CDR3 comprises 16 residues. CDR1 and CDR2 (germline): SGHNT, YYREEE (reference sequence). DNA of the CDR3: TGTGCCAGCAGCTTAGGGGGAGGACAGGGACCCTACGAGCAGTACTTC. It translates to CASSLGGGQGPYEQYF. The entire variable domain, with the rest obtained from reference TRBV5-4 and TRBJ2-7, is as follows: ETGVTQSPTHLIKTRGQQVTLRCSSQSGHNTVSWYQQALGQGPQFIFQYYREEENGRGNFPPRFSGLQFPNYSSELNVNALELDDSALYLCASSLGGGQGPYEQYFGPGTRLTVT.

The V call is TRBV2, the J call TRBJ2-7; 10 bases line up with TRBD2. The junction had 4 bases not matched to a gene; V was cut back by 3 bases and J by 2 bases. The CDR3 loop spans 15 amino acids. Germline-derived CDR1 and CDR2 are SNHLY and FYNNEI. CDR3 bases: TGTGCCAGCAGTGAGGGGACTAGCGACCCCTACGAGCAGTACTTC. Protein: CASSEGTSDPYEQYF.

This chain links TRBV4-3 with TRBJ2-3; D uncertain. There are 12 residues in the CDR3. CDR1 and CDR2 from the germline V gene are LGHNA and YSLEER. Trimming left V 1 base short and J 8 bases short, with 7 bases between. The CDR3 protein is CASSQGMGTQYF. In nucleotides, the CDR3 is TGCGCCAGCAGCCAAGGAATGGGTACGCAGTATTTT.

The chain recombines TRBV5-4 with TRBJ1-4; 8 bases map to TRBD1. CDR3 length: 14 residues. Germline V lookup: CDR1 SGHNT, CDR2 YYREEE (reference sequence). Trimming cost V 4 bases and J 5 bases; bases outside gene matches: 4. The CDR3 sequence is CASSRGQENEKLFF. DNA of the CDR3: TGTGCCAGCAGCCGGGGACAGGAAAATGAAAAACTGTTTTTT.

The chain is built from TRBV12-5 and TRBJ2-7; D gene uncertain. The V end was cut by 7 bases, the J end by 0 bases, with 19 bases between. Germline V gives CDR1 LGHNT, CDR2 FRNRAP. The CDR3 has 16 amino acids. The CDR3 nucleotides are TGTGCTAGTGCCGAACCGGCAGGTTCCCTCTCCTACGAGCAGTACTTC. Amino acids: CASAEPAGSLSYEQYF.

Only one count was recorded for this clone. V and J are TRBV11-2 and TRBJ2-1; 8 bases are a match to TRBD2. The CDR3 is 18 residues long. Germline CDR1 SGHAT, CDR2 FQNNGV. V shed 4 bases and J 2 bases; nucleotides not matched to a gene: 13. CDR3 DNA sequence: TGTGCCAGCAGCTCCCCTACTCGGGCGGGAGGCCCCTACAATGAGCAGTTCTTC. The encoded protein is CASSSPTRAGGPYNEQFF.

The rearrangement joins TRBV7-9 to TRBJ2-7, with D unclear. V was pared by 3 bases and J by 1 base, with 13 bases between. Germline V gene data show CDR1 as SEHNR and CDR2 as FQNEAQ (reference sequence). The CDR3 is 15 amino acids. The CDR3 loop is CASSFTRLGSYEQYF. CDR3 DNA: TGTGCCAGCAGCTTTACGAGGCTGGGATCCTACGAGCAGTACTTC.

V and J are TRBV29-1 and TRBJ2-7; no firm D call. Trimming removed 4 bases from V and 5 bases from J, with 12 bases in between. The CDR3 consists of 12 residues. Germline CDR1 SQVTM, CDR2 ANQGSEA. CDR3 nucleotides: TGCAGCGTTGCCCCAGGCGCCAACGAGCAGTACTTC. Translating gives CSVAPGANEQYF.

This sequence joins TRBV30 and TRBJ2-1; no clear D. Trimming cost V 5 bases and J 5 bases, with 13 bases left between them. The CDR3 covers 13 residues. The germline gives CDR1 GTSNPN, CDR2 SVGIG (reference sequence). CDR3 DNA sequence: TGTGCCTGGGGTGATATCCCCGACAATGAGCAGTTCTTC. Protein product: CAWGDIPDNEQFF.

The rearrangement uses TRBV19 and TRBJ1-1; the D gene is possibly TRBD1 (5 bases). Germline CDR1 LNHDA, CDR2 SQIVND (reference sequence). The CDR3 length is 12 residues. V shed 5 bases and J shed 6 bases, with 10 bases lying between them. The CDR3 region has the DNA TGTGCCAGTAGTCAAGGACAAGCTGAAGCTTTCTTT. Translating gives CASSQGQAEAFF.

This clone is a singleton in its sample. This chain uses TRBV7-9 with TRBJ2-7; 10 nucleotides line up with TRBD1. Trimming at V came to 5 bases and at J to 5 bases, leaving 9 bases not matched to a gene. The CDR3 is 15 residues long. The germline V gene has CDR1 SEHNR and CDR2 FQNEAQ (reference sequence). The CDR3: CASSPGGTGVHEQYF. In DNA, the CDR3 is TGTGCCAGCAGCCCCGGAGGGACAGGGGTGCACGAGCAGTACTTC. Full variable domain (outside the CDR3, taken from reference TRBV7-9 and TRBJ2-7): DTGVSQNPRHKITKRGQNVTFRCDPISEHNRLYWYRQTLGQGPEFLTYFQNEAQLEKSRLLSDRFSAERPKGSFSTLEIQRTEQGDSAMYLCASSPGGTGVHEQYFGPGTRLTVT.

This clone has more than one count but fewer than ten. The chain is built from TRBV7-9 and TRBJ1-4; 12 nucleotides align to TRBD1. CDR3 length: 15 amino acids. With V trimmed by 5 bases and J by 7 bases, 5 bases remained unmatched. Germline V gene data show CDR1 as SEHNR and CDR2 as FQNEAQ (reference sequence). CDR3 residues: CASSPGQGASEKLFF. CDR3 coding DNA: TGTGCCAGCAGCCCGGGACAGGGGGCGAGTGAAAAACTGTTTTTT.

The chain has TRBV29-1 and TRBJ2-3; D ambiguous. Germline V gives CDR1 SQVTM, CDR2 ANQGSEA. Trimming shortened V by 4 bases and J by 2 bases, and 10 bases separated the two germline ends. This CDR3 is built from 13 residues. The CDR3 protein is CSVGGQYTDTQYF. CDR3 DNA: TGCAGCGTTGGAGGTCAATACACAGATACGCAGTATTTT.

The chain uses TRBV4-3 and TRBJ2-7; D possibly corresponds to TRBD2 (5 bases). CDR3 length equals 13 residues. Trimming took 3 bases from V and 3 from J, leaving 9 bases between them. The V gene's germline CDR1 is LGHNA and CDR2 YSLEER. This chain's CDR3 is CASSHYRDYEQYF. CDR3 nucleotides: TGCGCCAGCAGCCATTACCGGGACTACGAGCAGTACTTC.

The chain is built from TRBV28 and TRBJ2-7, with TRBD1 as a possible D gene (6 bases). Trimming removed 8 bases from V and 1 base from J, with 12 bases in between. CDR3 length: 13 amino acids. Per the germline V gene, CDR1 is MDHEN and CDR2 is SYDVKM. The CDR3 region is CASGHTGSYEQYF. In DNA, the CDR3 is TGTGCCAGCGGCCACACAGGGTCCTACGAGCAGTACTTC.

The chain links TRBV27 to TRBJ1-5; no reliable D call. Trimming pared 3 bases from V and 1 base from J, leaving 10 bases between. The germline gives CDR1 MNHEY, CDR2 SMNVEV (reference sequence). The CDR3 extends over 15 amino acids. CDR3 bases: TGTGCCAGCAGTTTCGGAGGAAGGAGCAATCAGCCCCAGCATTTT. Its protein is CASSFGGRSNQPQHF.

This clone was observed a handful of times. The chain joins TRBV2 to TRBJ2-7; the match to TRBD1 covers 8 bases. J gave up 4 bases and V 8 bases, and 13 bases lay outside the gene matches. The CDR3 is made up of 15 amino acids. From germline, CDR1 is SNHLY and CDR2 FYNNEI. CDR3 sequence reads: CASHPITGGRYEQYF. The CDR3 nucleotides read TGTGCCAGCCACCCAATCACAGGGGGGCGGTACGAGCAGTACTTC.

The chain joins TRBV27 to TRBJ2-6; possibly TRBD2 for D (6 bases). CDR1 is MNHEY, CDR2 SMNVEV, per germline (reference sequence). The CDR3 contains 18 residues. Trimming cost V 1 base and J 0 bases, with 13 bases left between them. In DNA form, the CDR3 reads TGTGCCAGCAGTTTATATGGAGGGGCCTACTCTGGGGCCAACGTCCTGACTTTC. Encoded protein: CASSLYGGAYSGANVLTF.